The 10 T cell receptor beta chains listed next were all sequenced from one sample in a study of blood T cell repertoires in COVID-19. The table came from immunoSEQ multiplex PCR; TCRdb's copy has only in-frame clones and leaves some out. The sample has some 390,000 clones; 85% to 90% are singletons. The sequenced material came from PBMCs or T cells enriched from blood (not recorded which). The source is a man in his thirties or forties who had recovered from COVID-19.

Here the CDR3 reads CASRQSFLGANVLTF. CDR3 nucleotide sequence: TGCGCCAGCAGGCAGTCCTTCCTCGGGGCCAACGTCCTGACTTTC. The V gene is TRBV5-1, the J gene TRBJ2-6; D not certain. Germline V gives CDR1 SGHRS, CDR2 YFSETQ. Trimming left V 5 bases short and J 4 bases short, with 13 bases between. The CDR3 has 15 amino acids.

CDR3 amino acids: CASSHWDRLNTEAFF. The CDR3 DNA follows: TGTGCCAGCAGCCACTGGGACAGGCTGAACACTGAAGCTTTCTTT. This rearrangement joins TRBV14 to TRBJ1-1; 8 bases map to TRBD1. V was clipped by 3 bases and J by 0 bases; unmatched bases: 3. The CDR3 sequence is 15 residues long. CDR1 and CDR2 (germline): SGHDN, FVKESK.

This rearrangement joins TRBV10-2 to TRBJ1-6; the D is unclear. The CDR3 runs to 16 residues. Germline loops: CDR1 WSHSY, CDR2 SAAADI. The germline V and J ends were trimmed by 5 bases and 9 bases, with 20 bases remaining between them. The CDR3 is CASSYSSGNLFSPLHF. CDR3 DNA sequence: TGCGCCAGCAGTTACTCCTCCGGGAACCTTTTTTCACCCCTCCACTTT.

This clone appeared a single time. CDR3 loop: CASSSDLRTEAFF. For the CDR3, the DNA is TGTGCCAGCAGCTCCGACCTGAGGACTGAAGCTTTCTTT. V is TRBV5-6 and J is TRBJ1-1; D is uncertain. V dropped 3 bases and J dropped 5 bases, with 11 bases sitting between them. The CDR3 is 13 amino acids. In germline, CDR1 is SGHDT, CDR2 YYEEEE.

This clone has just a few counts. V is TRBV27 and J is TRBJ1-1; D ambiguous. This CDR3 is 12 amino acids long. The germline gives CDR1 MNHEY, CDR2 SMNVEV (reference sequence). V gave up 5 bases and J gave up 12 bases, with 16 bases separating them. CDR3 residues: CASSMARGLPFF. The CDR3 bases are TGTGCCAGCAGTATGGCGCGAGGTCTTCCTTTCTTT.

This clone appeared once. V is TRBV7-2 and J is TRBJ1-1; unclear D gene. Germline V gene lookup returns CDR1 SGHTA and CDR2 FQGNSA. V was cut by 5 bases and J by 1 base, with 11 bases left in between. CDR3 size: 14 residues. CDR3 amino acids: CASSPREGNTEAFF. The CDR3 coding sequence is TGTGCCAGCAGCCCCAGAGAGGGGAACACTGAAGCTTTCTTT. Based on the CDR3 plus reference TRBV7-2 and TRBJ1-1, the full variable domain is GAGVSQSPSNKVTEKGKDVELRCDPISGHTALYWYRQSLGQGLEFLIYFQGNSAPDKSGLPSDRFSAERTGGSVSTLTIQRTQQEDSAVYLCASSPREGNTEAFFGQGTRLTVV.

This rearrangement joins TRBV5-4 to TRBJ2-1; D remains unclear. CDR3 length: 15 residues. V was shortened by 0 bases and J by 6 bases, with 13 bases between the two germline ends. CDR1 is SGHNT and CDR2 is YYREEE in the germline V gene (reference sequence). The CDR3 sequence: CASSLGPYPSNEQFF. In DNA form, the CDR3 reads TGTGCCAGCAGCTTGGGTCCCTACCCCTCCAATGAGCAGTTCTTC.

The chain recombines TRBV29-1 with TRBJ2-7; TRBD1 aligns across 11 bases. Losses at the gene ends were 7 bases for V and 3 bases for J; bases not matched to a gene: 5. The CDR3 is 13 residues long. Germline V gene sequence: CDR1 SQVTM, CDR2 ANQGSEA. CDR3 nucleotides: TGCAGCGCCAGGACAGGGGGCGGCTACGAGCAGTACTTC. It is translated as CSARTGGGYEQYF.

The V call is TRBV18, the J call TRBJ2-5; D gene ambiguous. V gave up 1 base and J gave up 4 bases, with 10 bases separating them. Germline values: CDR1 KGHSH, CDR2 LQKENI. CDR3 length equals 14 residues. In DNA form, the CDR3 reads TGTGCCAGCTCACCACAATCAGTTCTAGAGACCCAGTACTTC. As protein: CASSPQSVLETQYF.

The chain employs TRBV24-1 and TRBJ1-2; D might be TRBD1 (5 bases). The CDR3 runs 14 residues. Germline-derived CDR1 and CDR2 are KGHDR and SFDVKD. The V end was cut by 4 bases, the J end by 8 bases, with 16 bases between. CDR3 sequence: CATSDTTGLVGYTF. The CDR3 region has the DNA TGTGCCACCAGTGACACTACAGGTTTGGTCGGCTACACCTTC.